This entry lists 18 T cell receptor beta chains sequenced from one sample in a study of T-cell memory formation after mild COVID-19. One entry per CDR3 protein results from TCRdb running MiXCR on the 5' RACE reads. The sample lists roughly 130,000 distinct CDR3 sequences; 17% were seen once. The sequenced material came from PBMCs or a T cell subset sorted from them (not recorded which). The receptors were gathered from a man aged 18 to 29 who had mild COVID-19 (a few samples of this study predate the infection). Cell type and time point are not known.

A few counts support this clonotype. The chain combines TRBV9 with TRBJ2-5, with D possibly TRBD2 on 6 matching bases. Germline V gene data show CDR1 as SGDLS and CDR2 as YYNGEE. V was pared by 4 bases and J by 4 bases, with 11 bases between. The length of the CDR3 is 13 residues. In DNA form, the CDR3 reads TGTGCCAGCAGCTTAGGGACTGGAGAGACCCAGTACTTC. Encoded protein: CASSLGTGETQYF. Full variable domain (outside the CDR3, taken from reference TRBV9 and TRBJ2-5): DSGVTQTPKHLITATGQRVTLRCSPRSGDLSVYWYQQSLDQGLQFLIQYYNGEERAKGNILERFSAQQFPDLHSELNLSSLELGDSALYFCASSLGTGETQYFGPGTRLLVL.

This clonotype has a handful of counts. The genes are TRBV5-6 and TRBJ1-1, with D possibly being TRBD1 (6 bases). CDR1 SGHDT and CDR2 YYEEEE come from the germline V gene. Trimming pared 4 bases from V and 5 bases from J, leaving 15 bases between. The CDR3 contains 14 residues. The CDR3 reads CASSQQRRGTEAFF. CDR3 DNA: TGTGCCAGCAGCCAACAACGGAGGGGGACTGAAGCTTTCTTT. Variable domain in full (rest from reference TRBV5-6 and TRBJ1-1): DAGVTQSPTHLIKTRGQQVTLRCSPKSGHDTVSWYQQALGQGPQFIFQYYEEEERQRGNFPDRFSGHQFPNYSSELNVNALLLGDSALYLCASSQQRRGTEAFFGQGTRLTVV.

This clonotype has only a few counts. The DNA of the CDR3 is TGTGCCAGCAGCCGAACCCGTCCGGGGACTAGCACAGATACGCAGTATTTT. Translating it yields CASSRTRPGTSTDTQYF. V is TRBV6-2 or TRBV6-3 and J is TRBJ2-3; TRBD2 might be the D (6 bases). This CDR3 is 17 amino acids long. From germline, CDR1 is MNHEY and CDR2 SVGEGT. The V end lost 6 bases, the J end lost 0 bases, and 19 bases lay between the germline ends.

The table lists this clonotype with a few counts. The chain is built from TRBV12-3 or TRBV12-4 and TRBJ2-2, with 7 bases identical to TRBD1. The junction had 26 bases not matched to a gene; V was cut back by 6 bases and J by 4 bases. The CDR3 extends over 21 amino acids. CDR3 nucleotides: TGTGCCAGCAGCCCTGACCGGGGACAGTTGAGATACTATGTCACCACCGGGGAGCTGTTTTTT. Translated, it gives CASSPDRGQLRYYVTTGELFF.

The chain couples TRBV7-6 to TRBJ1-6; 11 nucleotides line up with TRBD1. The J segment lost 9 bases and the V segment lost 3 bases, leaving 4 bases of the junction unmatched. CDR3 length equals 15 residues. CDR1 and CDR2 from the germline V gene are SGHVS and FNYEAQ. CDR3 DNA: TGTGCCAGCAGCTTGGGGACAGGGGGTTTTTCACCCCTCCACTTT. This sequence encodes CASSLGTGGFSPLHF.

In this sample, this clonotype turned up a few times. The chain recombines TRBV7-9 with TRBJ2-1; 14 positions agree with TRBD2. The CDR3 covers 15 residues. Trimming cost V 4 bases and J 9 bases; bases outside gene matches: 5. Looked up from germline, CDR1 is SEHNR and CDR2 is FQNEAQ (reference sequence). CDR3 sequence: CASSYGLAGGTEQFF. The DNA of the CDR3 is TGTGCCAGCAGCTACGGACTAGCGGGGGGAACTGAGCAGTTCTTC.

Only a few counts were recorded for this clonotype. This chain uses TRBV6-2 or TRBV6-3 with TRBJ2-5; D tentatively fits TRBD1 or TRBD2 (5 bases each). This CDR3 has 16 residues. Germline-derived CDR1 and CDR2 are MNHEY and SVGEGT. Trimming took 2 bases from V and 4 from J, leaving 17 bases between them. The CDR3 loop reads CASSYLERGARETQYF. The CDR3 DNA follows: TGTGCCAGCAGTTACCTCGAGAGAGGGGCCCGAGAGACCCAGTACTTC.

The chain joins TRBV2 to TRBJ1-5; the match to TRBD1 covers 11 bases. Germline values: CDR1 SNHLY, CDR2 FYNNEI. V dropped 6 bases and J dropped 6; count of bases not matched to a gene: 10. This CDR3 has 16 amino acids. CDR3 loop: CASRGAGQGASQPQHF. The CDR3 DNA is TGTGCCAGCAGGGGAGCCGGACAGGGGGCAAGTCAGCCCCAGCATTTT.

This clonotype has a handful of counts. V and J are TRBV5-1 and TRBJ1-2, with 7 bases fitting TRBD1. The length of the CDR3 is 14 residues. Per germline, CDR1 SGHRS and CDR2 YFSETQ. The V gene end was trimmed by 0 bases and the J gene end by 8 bases; junction bases not matched to a gene: 7. CDR3 nucleotide sequence: TGCGCCAGCAGCTTGGCAGGGACAGATAGAGGCTACACCTTC. It is translated as CASSLAGTDRGYTF.

This clonotype has only a few counts. V is TRBV30 and J is TRBJ2-7; TRBD1 agrees at 7 bases. The germline gives CDR1 GTSNPN, CDR2 SVGIG (reference sequence). This CDR3 is built from 12 residues. V trimming: 5 bases; J trimming: 7 bases; junction bases outside the gene matches: 8. DNA of the CDR3: TGTGCCTGGTCACAGGGGCCAGGAGAGCAGTACTTC. It yields the protein CAWSQGPGEQYF.

There are a few counts of this clonotype. The chain links TRBV7-6 to TRBJ2-1; no definite D call. Per the germline V gene, CDR1 is SGHVS and CDR2 is FNYEAQ. Trimming left V 1 base short and J 7 bases short, with 5 bases between. The CDR3 loop spans 12 amino acids. Here the CDR3 DNA reads TGTGCCAGCAGCTTAGGGTCGAATGAGCAGTTCTTC. Amino acids: CASSLGSNEQFF.

V gene TRBV6-2 or TRBV6-3 combines with J gene TRBJ1-1, with 10 bases identical to TRBD1. V trimming: 6 bases; J trimming: 4 bases; junction bases outside the gene matches: 2. CDR1 and CDR2 from the germline V gene are MNHEY and SVGEGT. This CDR3 has 13 residues. CDR3 sequence: CASSWTGGTEAFF. The CDR3 DNA sequence: TGTGCCAGCAGCTGGACAGGGGGCACTGAAGCTTTCTTT.

This clonotype occurred a few times. The gene calls are TRBV19 and TRBJ1-5; D gene uncertain. Between the trimmed V and J ends, which lost 3 bases and 6 bases, there was a span of 9 bases. The CDR3 runs 13 residues. Germline CDR1 LNHDA, CDR2 SQIVND (reference sequence). The CDR3 DNA reads TGTGCCAGTAGTATCCCGGACGGTCAGCCCCAGCATTTT. Protein sequence: CASSIPDGQPQHF.

This clonotype was counted between two and nine times. The chain carries TRBV6-2 or TRBV6-3 and TRBJ2-7; 7 bases line up with TRBD1. Germline assignment: CDR1 MNHEY and CDR2 SVGEGT. Losses at the gene ends were 8 bases for V and 8 bases for J; bases not matched to a gene: 24. The CDR3 is 17 residues long. CDR3 in amino acids: CASGVTPTGASHYKQYF. In DNA form, the CDR3 reads TGTGCCAGCGGAGTGACCCCAACAGGGGCCTCCCATTATAAGCAGTACTTC.

This clonotype has only a few counts. The rearrangement joins TRBV7-2 to TRBJ2-5; D gene uncertain. The CDR3 consists of 12 residues. V lost 3 bases, J lost 5 bases, and 7 bases lay in between. CDR1 and CDR2 from the germline V gene are SGHTA and FQGNSA. CDR3 DNA sequence: TGTGCCAGCAGCTTTCACCGGGAGACCCAGTACTTC. Translated, it gives CASSFHRETQYF.

The chain joins TRBV5-1 to TRBJ2-2; 8 bases map to TRBD1. Unmatched junction bases numbered 7, after V lost 2 bases and J lost 4 bases. The CDR3 sequence is 16 residues long. Looked up from germline, CDR1 is SGHRS and CDR2 is YFSETQ. DNA of the CDR3: TGCGCCAGCAGCTTTCAGGGGGCGCGGGTCACCGGGGAGCTGTTTTTT. Encoded protein: CASSFQGARVTGELFF.

This clonotype was seen only a few times. The rearrangement joins TRBV20-1 to TRBJ1-6, with D perhaps TRBD1 (6 bases). The CDR3 runs 13 residues. With 4 bases removed from V and 7 bases from J, the gap between germline ends came to 11 bases. CDR1 is DFQATT, CDR2 SNEGSKA, per germline (reference sequence). The CDR3 coding sequence is TGCAGTGCTATCCCACAGGGCAATTCACCCCTCCACTTT. Its translation: CSAIPQGNSPLHF.

This clonotype was seen a few times. The chain uses TRBV6-1 and TRBJ2-5, with a tentative D call TRBD1 (5 bases). With 2 bases removed from V and 1 base from J, the gap between germline ends came to 11 bases. The CDR3 runs 15 residues. Germline loops: CDR1 MNHNS, CDR2 SASEGT. The CDR3 region has the DNA TGTGCCAGCAGTGAAATAGACAGACTCCAAGAGACCCAGTACTTC. It codes for CASSEIDRLQETQYF.